The 9 T cell receptor beta chains below all came from one sample that was sequenced in a study of shared clonotypes between healthy human individuals. This table comes from immunoSEQ multiplex PCR, and its TCRdb copy is limited to in-frame clones, with some not included. The sample has some 2,100,000 clones; about 92% are singletons. Terminally differentiated effector memory CD45RA+ cells were excluded from the naive CD8 cells, which were CD45RO-negative and positively selected for CCR7. The material sequenced was naive CD8+ T cells from PBMCs. The receptors here all came from a man between 18 and 35 years old in good health. Some clones in this sample may be carry-over from other donors' samples.

In its sample, this clone was seen a few times. The gene calls are TRBV5-1 and TRBJ1-1; D not resolved. Germline V gene sequence: CDR1 SGHRS, CDR2 YFSETQ. Trimming shortened V by 2 bases and J by 6 bases, and 8 bases separated the two germline ends. The CDR3 totals 12 residues. CDR3 coding DNA: TGCGCCAGCAGCTTACCAGGTGCTGAAGCTTTCTTT. Translating gives CASSLPGAEAFF.

This sequence joins TRBV9 and TRBJ1-3; unclear D gene. This CDR3 comprises 15 residues. Trimming cost V 3 bases and J 0 bases, with 10 bases left between them. The germline V gene has CDR1 SGDLS and CDR2 YYNGEE. DNA for the CDR3: TGTGCCAGCAGCGACCTTGGGAGCTCTGGAAACACCATATATTTT. Its translation is CASSDLGSSGNTIYF.

This sequence joins TRBV4-2 and TRBJ2-3, with a tentative D call TRBD2 (6 bases). This CDR3 region has 17 residues. The germline CDR1 and CDR2 sequences are LGHNA and YNFKEQ. Trimming took off 0 bases at V and 2 bases at J, with 15 bases between the two ends. The CDR3 DNA sequence: TGTGCCAGCAGCCAAGACTACGCGGCGGGAATCACAGATACGCAGTATTTT. It codes for CASSQDYAAGITDTQYF.

The rearrangement joins TRBV19 to TRBJ1-2; unclear D gene. Germline assignment: CDR1 LNHDA and CDR2 SQIVND (reference sequence). Trimming took off 7 bases at V and 6 bases at J, with 15 bases between the two ends. CDR3 size: 13 residues. CDR3 sequence reads: CASNPAPRNGYTF. CDR3 sequence (DNA): TGTGCCAGTAATCCAGCCCCTCGGAATGGCTACACCTTC.

This chain links TRBV27 with TRBJ2-7; 7 positions agree with TRBD1. The CDR3 contains 15 residues. CDR1 MNHEY and CDR2 SMNVEV come from the germline V gene (reference sequence). V gave up 5 bases and J gave up 7 bases; unmatched junction bases: 14. CDR3 protein: CASSPTWGRGLEQYF. CDR3 DNA: TGTGCCAGCAGTCCTACCTGGGGCAGGGGGTTGGAGCAGTACTTC.

The CDR3 sequence: CASSSAREDRTYEQYF. The CDR3, as DNA: TGTGCCAGCAGTAGCGCTCGGGAGGACAGGACCTACGAGCAGTACTTC. The V gene is TRBV28, the J gene TRBJ2-7; D assignment may be TRBD1 or TRBD2 (7 bases each). CDR3 length equals 16 residues. V was cut by 5 bases and J by 2 bases, with 19 bases left in between. CDR1 MDHEN and CDR2 SYDVKM come from the germline V gene.

This chain joins TRBV9 and TRBJ2-7; D unresolved. The CDR3 extends over 14 amino acids. V was shortened by 0 bases and J by 2 bases, with 9 bases between the two germline ends. In germline, CDR1 is SGDLS, CDR2 YYNGEE. The CDR3 nucleotides are TGTGCCAGCAGCGTAGCCGGTCCTACCTACGAGCAGTACTTC. As protein: CASSVAGPTYEQYF.

J is TRBJ2-3 and V is TRBV19, with a possible D match to TRBD2 (5 bases). CDR3 length: 16 amino acids. Germline values: CDR1 LNHDA, CDR2 SQIVND (reference sequence). Trimming took off 5 bases at V and 3 bases at J, with 18 bases between the two ends. The CDR3 is CASSESGNIGTDTQYF. The CDR3 DNA sequence: TGTGCCAGTAGTGAGTCCGGGAATATCGGTACAGATACGCAGTATTTT. The full variable domain, in which reference TRBV19 and TRBJ2-3 provide the parts outside the CDR3, is DGGITQSPKYLFRKEGQNVTLSCEQNLNHDAMYWYRQDPGQGLRLIYYSQIVNDFQKGDIAEGYSVSREKKESFPLTVTSAQKNPTAFYLCASSESGNIGTDTQYFGPGTRLTVL.

The chain links TRBV28 to TRBJ2-4; 9 bases are shared with TRBD1. The germline V gene encodes CDR1 MDHEN and CDR2 SYDVKM. The CDR3 totals 15 residues. V dropped 7 bases and J dropped 3; count of bases not matched to a gene: 7. The CDR3 DNA sequence: TGTGCCAGCACCCTACAGGGGGCGGGCAAAAACATTCAGTACTTC. Its translation: CASTLQGAGKNIQYF.